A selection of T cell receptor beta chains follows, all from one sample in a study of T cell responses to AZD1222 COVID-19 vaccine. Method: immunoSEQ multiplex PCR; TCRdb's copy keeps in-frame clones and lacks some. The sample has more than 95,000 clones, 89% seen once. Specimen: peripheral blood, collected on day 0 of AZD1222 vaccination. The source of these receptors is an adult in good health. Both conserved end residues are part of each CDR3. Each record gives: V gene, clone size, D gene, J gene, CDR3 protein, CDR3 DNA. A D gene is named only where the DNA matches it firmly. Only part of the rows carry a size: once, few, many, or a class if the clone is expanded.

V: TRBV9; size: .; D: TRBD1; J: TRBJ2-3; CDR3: CASSADRGITDTQYF; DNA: TGTGCCAGCAGCGCAGACAGGGGGATCACAGATACGCAGTATTTT
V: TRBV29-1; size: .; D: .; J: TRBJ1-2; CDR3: CSVEVGPYYGYTF; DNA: TGCAGCGTTGAAGTGGGGCCTTACTATGGCTACACCTTC
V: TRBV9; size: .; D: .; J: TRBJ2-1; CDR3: CASSPGQYNEQFF; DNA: TGTGCCAGCAGCCCAGGACAGTACAATGAGCAGTTCTTC
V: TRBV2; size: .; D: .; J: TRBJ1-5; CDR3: CASSHEGTSGGGQPQHF; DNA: TGTGCCAGCAGTCACGAGGGGACAAGCGGGGGTGGTCAGCCCCAGCATTTT
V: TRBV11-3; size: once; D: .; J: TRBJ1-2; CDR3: CASIAGSTF; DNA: TGTGCCAGCATCGCAGGGAGCACCTTC
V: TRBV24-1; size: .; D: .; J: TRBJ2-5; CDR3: CATGSGNTRDQETQYF; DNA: TGTGCCACGGGAAGTGGGAACACCCGTGACCAAGAGACCCAGTACTTC
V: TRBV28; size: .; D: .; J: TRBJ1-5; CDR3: CASSLWRVGPQHF; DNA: TGTGCCAGCAGTTTATGGCGTGTTGGGCCCCAGCATTTT
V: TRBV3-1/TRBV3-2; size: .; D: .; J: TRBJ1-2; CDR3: CASSQDGGDGYTF; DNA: TGTGCCAGCAGCCAAGATGGGGGAGATGGCTACACCTTC
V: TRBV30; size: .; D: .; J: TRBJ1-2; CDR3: CAWSVRRFLGYGYTF; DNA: TGTGCCTGGAGTGTTAGGAGATTCCTGGGGTATGGCTACACCTTC
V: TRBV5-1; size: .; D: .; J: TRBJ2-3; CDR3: CASSYGQPDADTQYF; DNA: TGCGCCAGCAGCTACGGTCAGCCGGACGCAGATACGCAGTATTTT
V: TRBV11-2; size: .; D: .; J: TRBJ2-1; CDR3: CASSRDWKNEQFF; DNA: TGTGCCAGCTCCAGGGATTGGAAGAATGAGCAGTTCTTC
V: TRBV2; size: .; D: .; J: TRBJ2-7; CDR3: CASKAKISGSGEQYF; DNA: TGTGCCAGCAAAGCTAAGATTTCCGGGTCTGGGGAGCAGTACTTC
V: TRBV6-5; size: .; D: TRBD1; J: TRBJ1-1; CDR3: CASRGQGQSAFF; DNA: TGTGCCAGCAGGGGACAGGGGCAGTCAGCTTTCTTT
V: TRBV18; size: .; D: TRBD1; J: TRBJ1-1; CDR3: CASSSSGTANTEAFF; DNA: TGTGCCAGCTCAAGCTCCGGGACAGCGAACACTGAAGCTTTCTTT
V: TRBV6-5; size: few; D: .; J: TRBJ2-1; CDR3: CASSYLAETQFF; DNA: TGTGCCAGCAGTTACCTGGCAGAAACTCAGTTCTTC
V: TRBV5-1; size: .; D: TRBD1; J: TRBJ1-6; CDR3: CASSTKDRANSPLHF; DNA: TGCGCCAGCAGCACAAAGGACAGGGCTAATTCACCCCTCCACTTT
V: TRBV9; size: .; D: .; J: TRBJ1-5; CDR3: CASSVGGAQGQPQHF; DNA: TGTGCCAGCAGCGTAGGGGGGGCGCAGGGTCAGCCCCAGCATTTT